This T cell receptor beta chain was identified in a study of T cell responses to AZD1222 COVID-19 vaccine. Overall study findings and caveats: The number of AZD1222 recipients seropositive at baseline was only five to seven. Repertoire samples came only from after the peak T cell response. Clonal diversity may have been underestimated, and the donors were mostly white British, with more females than males.

Data came from immunoSEQ multiplex PCR; TCRdb stores just in-frame clones and leaves some out. The table lists approximately 190,000 clones, approximately 92% of them singletons. This clone has only one observation. Its specificity is not known. Sequenced material: peripheral blood, taken on day 0 of AZD1222 vaccination. The origin of this receptor is an adult in good health.

This chain's CDR3 is CASSESVSNQPQHF. The CDR3 region has the DNA TGTGCCAGCAGTGAAAGTGTTAGCAATCAGCCCCAGCATTTT. This chain connects TRBV2 to TRBJ1-5; unclear D gene. Germline V gene sequence: CDR1 SNHLY, CDR2 FYNNEI. The V and J ends lost 2 bases and 0 bases respectively, with 5 bases between them. The CDR3 is 14 amino acids.